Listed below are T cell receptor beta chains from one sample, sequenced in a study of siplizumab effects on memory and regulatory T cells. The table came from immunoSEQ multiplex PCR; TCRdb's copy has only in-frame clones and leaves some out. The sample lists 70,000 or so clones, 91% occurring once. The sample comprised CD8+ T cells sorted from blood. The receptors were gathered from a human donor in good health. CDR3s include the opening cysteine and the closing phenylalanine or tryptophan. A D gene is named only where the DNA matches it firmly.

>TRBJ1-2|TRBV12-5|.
TGTGCTAGTGGTCTGGCGGGGGCGAATGGCTACACCTTC
CASGLAGANGYTF
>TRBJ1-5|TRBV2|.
TGTGCCAGCAACTTCGGTCAGGGAGACCAGCCCCAGCATTTT
CASNFGQGDQPQHF
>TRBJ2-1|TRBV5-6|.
TGTGCCAGCAGCTTGGGGCCGCCATTTAATGAGCAGTTCTTC
CASSLGPPFNEQFF
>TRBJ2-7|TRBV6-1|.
TGTGCCAGCAGCCCCCTTCATACCTACGAGCAGTACTTC
CASSPLHTYEQYF
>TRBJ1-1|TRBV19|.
TGTGCCAGTAGTCCCATCGGAGGCACTGAAGCTTTCTTT
CASSPIGGTEAFF
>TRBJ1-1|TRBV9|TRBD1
TGTGCCAGCATGTACCCCGGACAGGATGGAACTAACACTGAAGCTTTCTTT
CASMYPGQDGTNTEAFF
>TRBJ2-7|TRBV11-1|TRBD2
TGTGCCAGCAGCGCTAGCGGGGGGGCCTCCGAGCAGTACTTC
CASSASGGASEQYF
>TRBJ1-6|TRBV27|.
TGTGCCAGCAGTTCAAGACTGGGTCCTGTGTCACCCCTCCACTTT
CASSSRLGPVSPLHF
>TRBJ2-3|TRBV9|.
TGTGCCAGCAGCGTAGGGGGGGTATCTAGCACAGATACGCAGTATTTT
CASSVGGVSSTDTQYF
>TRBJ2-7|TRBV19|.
TGTGCCAGTAGCTCCGGGAACTACGAGCAGTACTTC
CASSSGNYEQYF
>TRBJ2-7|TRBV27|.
TGTGCCAGCAAGCCACAGGGCGGCTACGAGCAGTACTTC
CASKPQGGYEQYF
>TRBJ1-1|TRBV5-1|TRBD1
TGCGCCAGCAAGGAGAACAGGGGGCGAGACACTGAAGCTTTCTTT
CASKENRGRDTEAFF
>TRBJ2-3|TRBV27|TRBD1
TGTGCCAGCAGTTTTTTCGGGACAGGGGTTGCAGATACGCAGTATTTT
CASSFFGTGVADTQYF
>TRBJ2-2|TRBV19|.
TGTGCCAGTACCACCTGGGTAGGTCACACCGGGGAGCTGTTTTTT
CASTTWVGHTGELFF
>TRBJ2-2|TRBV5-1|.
TGCGCCAGCAGCTTAACGACGAGGACCGGGGAGCTGTTTTTT
CASSLTTRTGELFF
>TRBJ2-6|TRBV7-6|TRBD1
TGTGCCAGCAGCTTGGGACAGGGGTCGCCTGGGGCCAACGTCCTGACTTTC
CASSLGQGSPGANVLTF